A single sample gave rise to the 8 T cell receptor beta chains below, sequenced in a study of graft-versus-host responses after intestinal transplantation. Which antigens these TCRs recognize remains unknown. Sequencing used immunoSEQ multiplex PCR; TCRdb keeps in-frame clones, though not all of them. Among about 71,000 clones listed, about 90% were seen once. The specimen was unstimulated CD8+ T cells sorted from spleen or lymph node cells, collected before intestinal transplant. These receptors came from a human donor who received an intestinal transplant.

The chain combines TRBV4-1 with TRBJ1-5; D is undetermined. There are 16 residues in the CDR3. V shed 0 bases and J shed 2 bases, with 11 bases lying between them. Germline CDR1 and CDR2: MGHRA and YSYEKL. CDR3 protein: CASSQDGRTGNQPQHF. The CDR3 region has the DNA TGCGCCAGCAGCCAAGATGGCAGAACAGGCAATCAGCCCCAGCATTTT.

The V call is TRBV13, the J call TRBJ2-7; 9 bases fit TRBD2. The germline V gene has CDR1 PRHDT and CDR2 FYEKMQ (reference sequence). With V trimmed by 5 bases and J by 6 bases, 5 bases remained unmatched. The CDR3 loop spans 13 amino acids. The CDR3 loop reads CASSPGLAGEQYF. The CDR3 coding sequence is TGTGCCAGCAGCCCGGGACTAGCTGGCGAGCAGTACTTC. Complete variable domain (other parts from reference TRBV13 and TRBJ2-7): AAGVIQSPRHLIKEKRETATLKCYPIPRHDTVYWYQQGPGQDPQFLISFYEKMQSDKGSIPDRFSAQQFSDYHSELNMSSLELGDSALYFCASSPGLAGEQYFGPGTRLTVT.

This chain connects TRBV6-5 to TRBJ1-2; TRBD1 is a possible D gene (6 bases). Germline-derived CDR1 and CDR2 are MNHEY and SVGAGI. CDR3 length equals 14 residues. V was cut by 5 bases and J by 8 bases, with 18 bases left in between. CDR3 amino acids: CASSHGGGLGGYTF. CDR3 bases: TGTGCCAGCAGTCACGGGGGGGGGCTTGGGGGCTACACCTTC.

A single count supports this clone. The junction departs from the called germline gene at one end, perhaps through a read error. The chain carries TRBV2 and TRBJ2-7, with D unclear. Germline CDR1 SNHLY, CDR2 FYNNEI. The CDR3 totals 14 residues. In DNA, the CDR3 is TGTGCCAGCAGAGAAGACTCTGCCTTCTACGAGCAGTACTTC. Its protein is CASREDSAFYEQYF.

The chain joins TRBV5-1 to TRBJ2-1, with TRBD1 identical over 7 bases. The germline gives CDR1 SGHRS, CDR2 YFSETQ. The CDR3 is made up of 14 amino acids. J gave up 4 bases and V 1 base, and 2 bases lay outside the gene matches. The CDR3 sequence is CASSLTDRYNEQFF. The DNA for the CDR3 is TGCGCCAGCAGCTTGACGGACAGGTACAATGAGCAGTTCTTC.

The chain couples TRBV7-2 to TRBJ1-5; TRBD1 matches 10 bases. Germline CDR1 and CDR2: SGHTA and FQGNSA. Losses at the gene ends were 5 bases for V and 4 bases for J; bases not matched to a gene: 5. CDR3 size: 15 residues. DNA for the CDR3: TGTGCCAGCAGCACATGGACAGGGGGAAATCAGCCCCAGCATTTT. Protein: CASSTWTGGNQPQHF.

This clone was seen more than once but under ten times. V usage is TRBV29-1 and J usage is TRBJ2-7, with 9 bases fitting TRBD1. Germline V CDR1 and CDR2: SQVTM, ANQGSEA. The CDR3 is 14 amino acids. Trimming removed 3 bases from V and 4 bases from J; junction bases left unmatched: 7. The CDR3, as DNA: TGCAGCGTTGATTCTACAGGGGGCGGTTACGAGCAGTACTTC. Amino acids: CSVDSTGGGYEQYF.

The chain combines TRBV5-1 with TRBJ1-1; 7 bases align to TRBD1. Trimming at V came to 0 bases and at J to 7 bases, leaving 0 bases not matched to a gene. This CDR3 comprises 12 residues. Germline CDR1 and CDR2: SGHRS and YFSETQ. CDR3 DNA: TGCGCCAGCAGCTTGGGGGACAGTGAAGCTTTCTTT. It translates to CASSLGDSEAFF.